The clone carrying this TCR beta chain was picked up many times. The antigen remains unidentified. These data originate in a study of metastatic and nonmetastatic thyroid tumors. Study summary: Samples came from malignant and benign thyroid patients, and repertoires were compared across blood and tumor or nodule tissue. Overall study findings and caveats: As reported, TCR beta diversity in blood and tumor was significantly higher in malignant thyroid tumors than in benign nodules.

TCRdb recomputed clones from the PCR reads via MiXCR. The sample carries around 35,000 clones, about a sixth recorded once. Thyroid surgery was performed in patients who had received no treatment beforehand. CDR1 LGHNA and CDR2 YNFKEQ come from the germline V gene. Trimming removed 4 bases at V and 0 bases at J, with 21 bases between. The CDR3 covers 18 residues. Specimen: blood. The rearrangement joins TRBV4-2 to TRBJ1-1; D remains unclear. The TCR comes from a female donor with papillary thyroid cancer or a benign thyroid nodule (not recorded which). Some clones in this sample may be carry-over from other donors' samples. For the CDR3, the DNA is TGTGCCAGCAGCCTCCTCGTGACTGCCGGTGGGATGAACACTGAAGCTTTCTTT. This codes for CASSLLVTAGGMNTEAFF.